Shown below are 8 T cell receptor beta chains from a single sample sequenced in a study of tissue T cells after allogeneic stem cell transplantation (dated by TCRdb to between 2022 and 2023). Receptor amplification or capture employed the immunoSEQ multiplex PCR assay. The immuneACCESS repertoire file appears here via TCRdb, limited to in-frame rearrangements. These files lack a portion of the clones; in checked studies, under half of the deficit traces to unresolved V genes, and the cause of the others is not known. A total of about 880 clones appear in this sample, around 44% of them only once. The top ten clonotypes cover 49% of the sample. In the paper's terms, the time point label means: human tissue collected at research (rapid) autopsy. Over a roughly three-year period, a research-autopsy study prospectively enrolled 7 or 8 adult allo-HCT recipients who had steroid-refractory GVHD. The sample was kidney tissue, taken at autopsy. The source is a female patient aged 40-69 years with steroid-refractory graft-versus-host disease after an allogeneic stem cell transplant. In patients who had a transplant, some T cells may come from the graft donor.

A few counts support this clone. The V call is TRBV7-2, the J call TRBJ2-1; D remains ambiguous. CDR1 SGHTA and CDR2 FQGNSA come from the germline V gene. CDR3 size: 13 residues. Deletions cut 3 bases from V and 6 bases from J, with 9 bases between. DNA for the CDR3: TGTGCCAGCAGCTTGAAGAACCGCAATGAGCAGTTCTTC. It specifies CASSLKNRNEQFF.

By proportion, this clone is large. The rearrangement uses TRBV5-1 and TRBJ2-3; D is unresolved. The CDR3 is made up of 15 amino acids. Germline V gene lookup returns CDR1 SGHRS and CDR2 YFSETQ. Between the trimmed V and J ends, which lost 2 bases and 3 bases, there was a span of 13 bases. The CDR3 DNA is TGCGCCAGCAGCTTAGTCCCCTTCCCGACAGATACGCAGTATTTT. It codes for CASSLVPFPTDTQYF.

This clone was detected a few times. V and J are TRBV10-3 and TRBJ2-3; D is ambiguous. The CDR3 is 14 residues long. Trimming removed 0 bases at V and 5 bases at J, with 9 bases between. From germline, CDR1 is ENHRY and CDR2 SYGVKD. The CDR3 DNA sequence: TGTGCCATCAGTGAGTCGGGTCAGTTAGATACGCAGTATTTT. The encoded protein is CAISESGQLDTQYF.

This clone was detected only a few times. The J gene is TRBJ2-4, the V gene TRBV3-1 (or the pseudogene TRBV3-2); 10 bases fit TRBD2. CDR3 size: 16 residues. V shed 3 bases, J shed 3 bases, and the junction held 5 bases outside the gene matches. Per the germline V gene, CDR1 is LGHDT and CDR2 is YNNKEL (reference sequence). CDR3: CASSQASGGVKNIQYF. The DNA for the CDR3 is TGTGCCAGCAGCCAGGCTAGCGGGGGAGTCAAAAACATTCAGTACTTC.

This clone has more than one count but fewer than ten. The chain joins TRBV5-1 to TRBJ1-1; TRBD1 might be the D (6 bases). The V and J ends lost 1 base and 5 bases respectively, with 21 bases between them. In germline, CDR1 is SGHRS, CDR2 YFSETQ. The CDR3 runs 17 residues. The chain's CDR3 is CASSLLGRGSFGTEAFF. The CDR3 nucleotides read TGCGCCAGCAGCTTGTTGGGCAGGGGTTCTTTTGGGACTGAAGCTTTCTTT.

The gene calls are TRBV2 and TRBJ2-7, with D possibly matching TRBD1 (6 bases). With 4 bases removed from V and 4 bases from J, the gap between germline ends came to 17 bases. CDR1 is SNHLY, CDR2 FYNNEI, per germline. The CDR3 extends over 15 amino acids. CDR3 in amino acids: CASSVPGTRLYEQYF. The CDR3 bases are TGTGCCAGCAGTGTACCCGGGACACGTTTATACGAGCAGTACTTC.

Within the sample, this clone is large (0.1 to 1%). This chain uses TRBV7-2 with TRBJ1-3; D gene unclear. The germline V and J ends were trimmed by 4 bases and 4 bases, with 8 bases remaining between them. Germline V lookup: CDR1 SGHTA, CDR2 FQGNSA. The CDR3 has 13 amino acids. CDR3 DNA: TGTGCCAGCAGCTCAGGTCCGGGAAACACCATATATTTT. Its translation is CASSSGPGNTIYF.

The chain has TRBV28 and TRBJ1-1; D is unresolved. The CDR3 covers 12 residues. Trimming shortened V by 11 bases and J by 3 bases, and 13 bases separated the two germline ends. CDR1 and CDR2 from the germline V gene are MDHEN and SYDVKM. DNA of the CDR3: TGTGCCTGCCCCCGGTGGGACACTGAAGCTTTCTTT. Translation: CACPRWDTEAFF.